Below are 29 T cell receptor beta chains sequenced from a single sample in a study of blood T cell repertoires in COVID-19. Sequencing used immunoSEQ multiplex PCR; TCRdb keeps in-frame clones, though not all of them. The sample comprises roughly 130,000 clones, over 70% of which are singletons, and about 10% rests with the top ten. The sequenced material came from peripheral blood. These receptor sequences come from a man in his 60s with active or convalescent COVID-19.

The chain is built from TRBV28 and TRBJ2-7; 8 nucleotides agree with TRBD1. J gave up 5 bases and V 5 bases, and 11 bases lay outside the gene matches. CDR1 is MDHEN, CDR2 SYDVKM, per germline. The CDR3 contains 15 residues. The CDR3 loop reads CASSGQDRGRNEQYF. The CDR3, as DNA: TGTGCCAGCAGTGGCCAAGACAGGGGAAGGAACGAGCAGTACTTC. The entire variable domain, with the rest obtained from reference TRBV28 and TRBJ2-7, is as follows: DVKVTQSSRYLVKRTGEKVFLECVQDMDHENMFWYRQDPGLGLRLIYFSYDVKMKEKGDIPEGYSVSREKKERFSLILESASTNQTSMYLCASSGQDRGRNEQYFGPGTRLTVT.

The genes are TRBV6-1 and TRBJ1-5, with TRBD1 matching 9 bases. J lost 2 bases, V lost 2 bases, and 10 bases had no gene match. The germline CDR1 and CDR2 sequences are MNHNS and SASEGT. The CDR3 consists of 18 residues. Written as DNA, the CDR3 is TGTGCCAGCAGTGAATACAGGGGGCGCGGTAGAGGCAATCAGCCCCAGCATTTT. Its protein product is CASSEYRGRGRGNQPQHF.

This clone was observed once. The chain is built from TRBV6-2 or TRBV6-3 and TRBJ1-1; a possible D gene is TRBD1 (6 bases). Trimming removed 7 bases at V and 4 bases at J, with 19 bases between. Per germline, CDR1 MNHEY and CDR2 SVGEGT. The CDR3 extends over 15 amino acids. For the CDR3, the DNA is TGTGCCAGCAACCCCGGGGGGGGGCTGGGCACTGAAGCTTTCTTT. Its protein product is CASNPGGGLGTEAFF.

In its sample, this clone was seen once. CDR3 loop: CASEGTGTNSPLHF. CDR3 bases: TGTGCCAGCGAGGGAACAGGGACTAATTCACCCCTCCACTTT. The rearrangement uses TRBV7-8 and TRBJ1-6, with D perhaps matching TRBD1 (6 bases). CDR1 is SGHVS and CDR2 is FQNEAQ in the germline V gene. The CDR3 runs to 14 residues. V shed 8 bases and J shed 6 bases, with 14 bases lying between them. Full variable domain (rest looked up from reference TRBV7-8 and TRBJ1-6): GAGVSQSPRYKVAKRGQDVALRCDPISGHVSLFWYQQALGQGPEFLTYFQNEAQLDKSGLPSDRFFAERPEGSVSTLKIQRTQQEDSAVYLCASEGTGTNSPLHFGNGTRLTVT.

This chain connects TRBV28 to TRBJ2-7, with D tentatively TRBD2 (6 bases). V lost 7 bases and J lost 1, with 17 bases in between. Per germline, CDR1 MDHEN and CDR2 SYDVKM. The CDR3 has 15 amino acids. In DNA, the CDR3 is TGTGCCAGCAATTTCGCGGGGTCCCCTTCCTACGAGCAGTACTTC. Its translation: CASNFAGSPSYEQYF.

This clone has only a few counts. This chain uses TRBV7-3 with TRBJ2-7; 7 bases fit TRBD1. V lost 2 bases, J lost 5 bases, and 6 bases stayed unmatched. CDR3 length: 14 residues. The germline CDR1 and CDR2 sequences are SGHTA and FQGTGA. CDR3 loop: CASSLVGGSDEQYF. CDR3 coding DNA: TGTGCCAGCAGCTTAGTAGGGGGCAGCGACGAGCAGTACTTC.

This CDR3 is CAISGGAGEQPQHF. In nucleotides, the CDR3 is TGTGCCATCAGTGGGGGTGCGGGCGAACAGCCCCAGCATTTT. The rearrangement links TRBV10-3 to TRBJ1-5; D is uncertain. With 4 bases removed from V and 7 bases from J, the gap between germline ends came to 14 bases. The germline CDR1 and CDR2 sequences are ENHRY and SYGVKD. The CDR3 extends over 14 amino acids.

The V and J genes are TRBV28 and TRBJ1-2; D remains ambiguous. Trimming removed 1 base from V and 2 bases from J, with 5 bases in between. This CDR3 comprises 13 residues. The germline gives CDR1 MDHEN, CDR2 SYDVKM. CDR3 nucleotides: TGTGCCAGCAGTTTATTACAAAACTATGGCTACACCTTC. Encoded protein: CASSLLQNYGYTF.

This rearrangement joins TRBV18 to TRBJ2-3, with 8 bases fitting TRBD2. V lost 4 bases to trimming and J lost 0 bases; unmatched junction nucleotides: 18. Per germline, CDR1 KGHSH and CDR2 LQKENI. The CDR3 runs to 20 residues. The CDR3 sequence: CASSQTPGLGETTSTDTQYF. CDR3 nucleotide sequence: TGTGCCAGCTCACAAACTCCGGGACTAGGGGAGACCACTAGCACAGATACGCAGTATTTT.

This chain connects TRBV5-1 to TRBJ2-3, with TRBD2 as a possible D gene (6 bases). Germline values: CDR1 SGHRS, CDR2 YFSETQ. The CDR3 has 15 residues. Trimming stripped 1 base from V and 0 bases from J, with 9 bases between. The CDR3 bases are TGCGCCAGCAGCTTGAGGCTAGCGAGCACAGATACGCAGTATTTT. Encoded protein: CASSLRLASTDTQYF.

The rearrangement links TRBV27 to TRBJ2-5, with 12 positions matching TRBD1. This CDR3 comprises 15 residues. Germline V lookup: CDR1 MNHEY, CDR2 SMNVEV (reference sequence). V lost 4 bases and J lost 5; bases outside the gene matches: 5. CDR3: CASSSGTGGQETQYF. The CDR3 coding sequence is TGTGCCAGCAGTTCCGGGACAGGGGGCCAGGAGACCCAGTACTTC.

This chain connects TRBV28 to TRBJ2-1; TRBD2 aligns across 7 bases. Germline CDR1 is MDHEN and CDR2 is SYDVKM. Unmatched junction bases numbered 12, after V lost 3 bases and J lost 10 bases. This CDR3 spans 15 amino acids. CDR3 nucleotides: TGTGCCAGCAGTTTGGGGGGGACGGTAGCCGGGGAGCAGTTCTTC. It translates to CASSLGGTVAGEQFF.

The chain links TRBV7-2 to TRBJ2-6; 12 bases agree with TRBD1. V was clipped by 1 base and J by 12 bases; unmatched bases: 10. The CDR3 totals 17 residues. From germline, CDR1 is SGHTA and CDR2 FQGNSA. CDR3 nucleotide sequence: TGTGCCAGCAGCTTAGACCGGGGACAGGGGGCGAGGCCCGTCCTGACTTTC. As protein: CASSLDRGQGARPVLTF.

The chain has TRBV9 and TRBJ2-2, with TRBD2 as a possible D gene (5 bases). Per the germline V gene, CDR1 is SGDLS and CDR2 is YYNGEE. V was cut by 4 bases and J by 2 bases, with 15 bases left in between. The CDR3 spans 16 residues. The CDR3 sequence is CASSPEGHPNTGELFF. CDR3 coding DNA: TGTGCCAGCAGCCCTGAGGGCCATCCTAACACCGGGGAGCTGTTTTTT.

The rearrangement uses TRBV19 and TRBJ1-5, with D tentatively TRBD1 (6 bases). V was clipped by 2 bases and J by 3 bases, with 8 bases between them. CDR1 and CDR2 (germline): LNHDA, SQIVND (reference sequence). CDR3 length: 14 amino acids. The CDR3 coding sequence is TGTGCCAGTAGTATACGGACAGCCAATCAGCCCCAGCATTTT. It yields the protein CASSIRTANQPQHF.

The chain uses TRBV28 and TRBJ2-1; D is perhaps TRBD1 (6 bases). Trimming took off 3 bases at V and 6 bases at J, with 9 bases between the two ends. CDR3 length: 13 amino acids. CDR1 is MDHEN and CDR2 is SYDVKM in the germline V gene. The CDR3 reads CASSLGHRNEQFF. The DNA for the CDR3 is TGTGCCAGCAGTTTGGGACACCGCAATGAGCAGTTCTTC.

The chain uses TRBV7-9 and TRBJ2-6; 9 nucleotides match TRBD2. The CDR3 has 18 residues. V gave up 5 bases and J gave up 1 base; unmatched junction bases: 9. Germline loops: CDR1 SEHNR, CDR2 FQNEAQ (reference sequence). CDR3 sequence reads: CASSPQFSGSSGANVLTF. CDR3 nucleotides: TGTGCCAGCAGCCCTCAATTTAGCGGGAGTTCTGGGGCCAACGTCCTGACTTTC.

CDR3 sequence: CASSPYAGTGGNGELFF. Here the CDR3 DNA reads TGTGCCAGCAGCCCTTACGCCGGGACAGGGGGTAACGGGGAGCTGTTTTTT. The rearrangement links TRBV7-3 to TRBJ2-2, with 11 bases fitting TRBD1. Germline V gives CDR1 SGHTA, CDR2 FQGTGA. The CDR3 loop spans 17 amino acids. Losses at the gene ends were 5 bases for V and 7 bases for J; bases not matched to a gene: 12.

The chain uses TRBV6-6 and TRBJ1-1; D is undetermined. Germline V gives CDR1 MNHNY, CDR2 SVGAGI (reference sequence). This CDR3 contains 13 residues. V was pared by 6 bases and J by 4 bases, with 12 bases between. CDR3 coding DNA: TGTGCCAGCAGGGCGGAAGAGGGCACTGAAGCTTTCTTT. It yields the protein CASRAEEGTEAFF.

The chain uses TRBV18 and TRBJ1-5; D unresolved. From germline, CDR1 is KGHSH and CDR2 LQKENI. The CDR3 contains 13 residues. V was clipped by 2 bases and J by 5 bases, with 7 bases between them. Here the CDR3 DNA reads TGTGCCAGCTCACCAGGGAGAGATCAGCCCCAGCATTTT. Amino acid sequence: CASSPGRDQPQHF. Full variable domain (remainder filled in from reference TRBV18 and TRBJ1-5): NAGVMQNPRHLVRRRGQEARLRCSPMKGHSHVYWYRQLPEEGLKFMVYLQKENIIDESGMPKERFSAEFPKEGPSILRIQQVVRGDSAAYFCASSPGRDQPQHFGDGTRLSIL.

The V gene is TRBV5-1, the J gene TRBJ2-2; no firm D call. In germline, CDR1 is SGHRS, CDR2 YFSETQ. Trimming cost V 0 bases and J 0 bases, with 9 bases left between them. The CDR3 length is 16 residues. Here the CDR3 reads CASSLAGVTNTGELFF. CDR3 coding DNA: TGCGCCAGCAGCTTGGCTGGAGTCACGAACACCGGGGAGCTGTTTTTT.

This chain connects TRBV11-2 to TRBJ2-7, with a tentative D call TRBD2 (7 bases). The CDR3 runs 15 residues. Germline V gene sequence: CDR1 SGHAT, CDR2 FQNNGV. Trimming removed 0 bases from V and 4 bases from J, with 13 bases in between. CDR3 residues: CASSLDRGARYEQYF. CDR3 bases: TGTGCCAGCAGCTTAGATCGGGGGGCACGATACGAGCAGTACTTC. Using reference TRBV11-2 and TRBJ2-7 for the parts outside the CDR3, the full variable domain is EAGVAQSPRYKIIEKRQSVAFWCNPISGHATLYWYQQILGQGPKLLIQFQNNGVVDDSQLPKDRFSAERLKGVDSTLKIQPAKLEDSAVYLCASSLDRGARYEQYFGPGTRLTVT.

The chain joins TRBV29-1 to TRBJ2-7; TRBD1 matches 8 bases. CDR3 length: 12 residues. V lost 6 bases to trimming and J lost 4 bases; unmatched junction nucleotides: 5. The V gene's germline CDR1 is SQVTM and CDR2 ANQGSEA. CDR3 DNA: TGCAGCGTGCGGACAGGGCCGTACGAGCAGTACTTC. As protein: CSVRTGPYEQYF.

The chain joins TRBV10-3 to TRBJ1-2, with D maybe TRBD1 (6 bases). Germline V lookup: CDR1 ENHRY, CDR2 SYGVKD. Deletions cut 4 bases from V and 4 bases from J, with 10 bases between. This CDR3 comprises 13 residues. The CDR3 here is CAISGGGLYGYTF. Written as DNA, the CDR3 is TGTGCCATCAGTGGTGGGGGCCTCTATGGCTACACCTTC.

V is TRBV9 and J is TRBJ2-7; 7 positions agree with TRBD2. Germline V lookup: CDR1 SGDLS, CDR2 YYNGEE. This CDR3 has 14 residues. With 2 bases clipped from V and 0 bases from J, the junction kept 2 bases outside the gene matches. CDR3 bases: TGTGCCAGCAGCGTGTCGGGGGGCTCCTACGAGCAGTACTTC. Its translation is CASSVSGGSYEQYF.

CDR3 in DNA: TGTGCCAGCAGCCGGACAGCCTATGGCTACACCTTC. Translating gives CASSRTAYGYTF. J is TRBJ1-2 and V is TRBV2; perhaps TRBD1 as D (6 bases). The CDR3 totals 12 residues. Trimming removed 6 bases at V and 4 bases at J, with 9 bases between. The germline V gene has CDR1 SNHLY and CDR2 FYNNEI.

This clone was seen just once. This sequence joins TRBV12-3 or TRBV12-4 and TRBJ1-5; D not certain. The CDR3 spans 12 residues. Between the trimmed V and J ends, which lost 3 bases and 6 bases, there was a span of 6 bases. CDR3 region: CASSFSGQPQHF. The CDR3, as DNA: TGTGCCAGCAGTTTTTCCGGTCAGCCCCAGCATTTT.

This clone showed up just once. This rearrangement joins TRBV28 to TRBJ2-4, with no clear D. CDR1 is MDHEN, CDR2 SYDVKM, per germline. The V end lost 4 bases, the J end lost 0 bases, and 7 bases lay between the germline ends. This CDR3 region has 14 residues. The chain's CDR3 is CASSYPVAKNIQYF. The CDR3 DNA follows: TGTGCCAGCAGTTACCCGGTAGCCAAAAACATTCAGTACTTC.

This rearrangement joins TRBV2 to TRBJ1-5; D not resolved. Trimming removed 6 bases at V and 3 bases at J, with 15 bases between. The CDR3 extends over 15 amino acids. CDR1 is SNHLY and CDR2 is FYNNEI in the germline V gene. The CDR3 is CASRGESLDNQPQHF. The CDR3 region has the DNA TGTGCCAGCAGGGGCGAGAGCCTCGACAATCAGCCCCAGCATTTT.